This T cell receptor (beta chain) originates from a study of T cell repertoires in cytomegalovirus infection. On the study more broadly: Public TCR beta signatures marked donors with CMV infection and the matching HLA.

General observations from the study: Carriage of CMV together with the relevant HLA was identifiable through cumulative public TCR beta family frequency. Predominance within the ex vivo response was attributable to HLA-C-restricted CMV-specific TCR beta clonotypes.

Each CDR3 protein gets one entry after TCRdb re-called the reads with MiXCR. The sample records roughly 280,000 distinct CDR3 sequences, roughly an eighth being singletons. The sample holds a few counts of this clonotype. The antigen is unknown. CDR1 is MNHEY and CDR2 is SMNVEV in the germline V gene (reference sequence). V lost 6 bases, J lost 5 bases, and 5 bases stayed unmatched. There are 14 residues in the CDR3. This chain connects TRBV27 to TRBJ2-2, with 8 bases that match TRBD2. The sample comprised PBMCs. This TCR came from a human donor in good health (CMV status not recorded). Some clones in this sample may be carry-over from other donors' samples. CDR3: CASSRLATTGELFF. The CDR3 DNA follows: TGTGCCAGCAGCCGACTAGCGACGACCGGGGAGCTGTTTTTT.